Presented here are 13 T cell receptor beta chains from one specimen sequenced in a study of OX40 agonist ivuxolimab in advanced cancers. TCRdb's table, derived via immunoSEQ multiplex PCR, lists solely in-frame clones and lacks some. The repertoire holds over 100,000 clones, with just over 90% as singletons. Specimen: CD4+ or CD8+ T cells sorted from blood, collected in a trial of the OX40 agonist ivuxolimab. All receptors derive from an adult with an advanced solid tumor such as melanoma, head and neck, liver or kidney cancer.

The chain couples TRBV13 to TRBJ2-5, with D possibly matching TRBD1 (6 bases). CDR1 is PRHDT, CDR2 FYEKMQ, per germline (reference sequence). CDR3 size: 15 residues. V was pared by 5 bases and J by 2 bases, with 15 bases between. CDR3 coding DNA: TGTGCCAGCAGCGGCAGGGGACCCGGTCAAGAGACCCAGTACTTC. As protein: CASSGRGPGQETQYF. The variable domain in full, completed from reference TRBV13 and TRBJ2-5, reads AAGVIQSPRHLIKEKRETATLKCYPIPRHDTVYWYQQGPGQDPQFLISFYEKMQSDKGSIPDRFSAQQFSDYHSELNMSSLELGDSALYFCASSGRGPGQETQYFGPGTRLLVL.

The genes are TRBV7-6 and TRBJ2-7, with D perhaps matching TRBD2 (5 bases). Germline CDR1 reads SGHVS; CDR2 reads FNYEAQ. V shed 5 bases and J shed 1 base, with 9 bases lying between them. CDR3 length equals 13 residues. The CDR3 loop is CASSLQRSYEQYF. The CDR3, as DNA: TGTGCCAGCAGCCTCCAGCGGTCCTACGAGCAGTACTTC. The full variable domain, completed using reference TRBV7-6 and TRBJ2-7, is GAGVSQSPRYKVTKRGQDVALRCDPISGHVSLYWYRQALGQGPEFLTYFNYEAQQDKSGLPNDRFSAERPEGSISTLTIQRTEQRDSAMYRCASSLQRSYEQYFGPGTRLTVT.

The chain uses TRBV7-3 and TRBJ2-2; D possibly corresponds to TRBD1 (6 bases). Looked up from germline, CDR1 is SGHTA and CDR2 is FQGTGA. V lost 5 bases to trimming and J lost 2 bases, with 12 bases between them. This CDR3 has 15 amino acids. Here the CDR3 reads CASSPGTPNTGELFF. For the CDR3, the DNA is TGTGCCAGCAGCCCAGGGACACCAAACACCGGGGAGCTGTTTTTT.

This clone was observed once. The chain combines TRBV5-6 with TRBJ1-4, with D unresolved. Looked up from germline, CDR1 is SGHDT and CDR2 is YYEEEE. This CDR3 comprises 11 residues. With 4 bases removed from V and 8 bases from J, the gap between germline ends came to 6 bases. For the CDR3, the DNA is TGTGCCAGCAGCCGGGAAGAAAAACTGTTTTTT. It codes for CASSREEKLFF.

The CDR3 loop reads CASSQNRGSPYEQYF. CDR3 DNA: TGTGCCAGCAGCCAAAACAGGGGAAGCCCCTACGAGCAGTACTTC. The chain combines TRBV28 with TRBJ2-7, with 7 positions matching TRBD1. Germline CDR1 and CDR2: MDHEN and SYDVKM. The CDR3 contains 15 residues. The ends lost 6 bases at V and 2 bases at J; junction bases unmatched: 10.

In DNA, the CDR3 is TGTGCCAGCAGTTTCCACGGACTAGCGGGGAGCACAGATACGCAGTATTTT. Residues: CASSFHGLAGSTDTQYF. V usage is TRBV28 and J usage is TRBJ2-3; 12 positions agree with TRBD2. This CDR3 spans 17 amino acids. Trimming took 3 bases from V and 0 from J; bases not matched to a gene: 4. Germline V gene data show CDR1 as MDHEN and CDR2 as SYDVKM.

J is TRBJ2-7 and V is TRBV9; D remains unclear. Germline V gene sequence: CDR1 SGDLS, CDR2 YYNGEE. Trimming removed 0 bases from V and 3 bases from J, with 13 bases in between. There are 15 residues in the CDR3. The CDR3 protein is CASSVGLPESYEQYF. The DNA of the CDR3 is TGTGCCAGCAGCGTAGGACTCCCCGAGAGCTACGAGCAGTACTTC.

The chain combines TRBV5-8 with TRBJ2-7, with D unclear. V lost 5 bases and J 2 bases, leaving 23 bases between the germline ends. CDR1 and CDR2 (germline): SGHTS, YDEGEE. The CDR3 is 17 amino acids. The CDR3 sequence is CASSPTLGIGPTYEQYF. The CDR3 nucleotides read TGTGCCAGCAGTCCCACCCTAGGCATAGGGCCGACCTACGAGCAGTACTTC.

The chain has TRBV7-8 and TRBJ1-3; no clear D gene. Germline V gene lookup returns CDR1 SGHVS and CDR2 FQNEAQ. The CDR3 consists of 15 residues. V lost 5 bases and J 2 bases, leaving 13 bases between the germline ends. CDR3 loop: CASSTWTGTGNTIYF. The DNA of the CDR3 is TGTGCCAGCAGCACCTGGACGGGTACTGGAAACACCATATATTTT. The variable domain in full, completed from reference TRBV7-8 and TRBJ1-3, reads GAGVSQSPRYKVAKRGQDVALRCDPISGHVSLFWYQQALGQGPEFLTYFQNEAQLDKSGLPSDRFFAERPEGSVSTLKIQRTQQEDSAVYLCASSTWTGTGNTIYFGEGSWLTVV.

This clone has only one observation. This rearrangement joins TRBV7-2 to TRBJ1-4; TRBD1 aligns across 11 bases. The V gene's germline CDR1 is SGHTA and CDR2 FQGNSA. The CDR3 extends over 18 amino acids. V gave up 1 base and J gave up 4 bases; unmatched junction bases: 8. The CDR3 region has the DNA TGTGCCAGCAGCTTAGGAGGACAGGGGGCGGTTCGTAATGAAAAACTGTTTTTT. It translates to CASSLGGQGAVRNEKLFF.

CDR3 coding DNA: TGTGCCAGCAGCCCCGGACAGGGGTTCACCGGGGAGCTGTTTTTT. It is translated as CASSPGQGFTGELFF. The rearrangement joins TRBV14 to TRBJ2-2; 9 bases map to TRBD1. The germline CDR1 and CDR2 sequences are SGHDN and FVKESK. Trimming took 4 bases from V and 4 from J; bases not matched to a gene: 4. The CDR3 is 15 amino acids.

The chain carries TRBV2 and TRBJ1-5, with 9 bases identical to TRBD1. CDR1 and CDR2 from the germline V gene are SNHLY and FYNNEI. This CDR3 region has 17 residues. V trimming: 6 bases; J trimming: 1 base; junction bases outside the gene matches: 10. DNA for the CDR3: TGTGCCAGCAGCGCTACCACAGGGGGCGGGAGCAATCAGCCCCAGCATTTT. Residues: CASSATTGGGSNQPQHF.

DNA for the CDR3: TGTGCCAGCAGCCTGAGTCCCTACAATGAGCAGTTCTTC. It specifies CASSLSPYNEQFF. J is TRBJ2-1 and V is TRBV28; D gene uncertain. The CDR3 spans 13 residues. The germline V and J ends were trimmed by 6 bases and 2 bases, with 8 bases remaining between them. CDR1 MDHEN and CDR2 SYDVKM come from the germline V gene.